These 22 T cell receptor beta chains share one sample of origin, sequenced in a study of radiation and T cells in renal cell carcinoma. Measured with immunoSEQ multiplex PCR; TCRdb has only the in-frame clones, and not every one. The sample comprises roughly 160,000 clones, less than 90% of which are singletons, and approximately 11% rests with the top ten. Described time point: blood 4 weeks post-SBRT, at nephrectomy. Documented treatment: 15 Gy SBRT to primary tumor, nephrectomy 4 weeks later. This specimen consisted of blood, obtained from a patient whose treatment included radiotherapy and nephrectomy. These TCRs come from a woman between 45 and 65 years old with renal cell carcinoma.

The chain carries TRBV6-5 and TRBJ2-5, with D maybe TRBD2 (6 bases). Germline CDR1 is MNHEY and CDR2 is SVGAGI. Trimming removed 6 bases at V and 5 bases at J, with 13 bases between. The CDR3 totals 13 residues. The CDR3 DNA reads TGTGCCAGCAGGATTAGCGGTGGGGAGACCCAGTACTTC. Translated: CASRISGGETQYF.

This chain links TRBV7-2 with TRBJ1-1; D possibly corresponds to TRBD1 (5 bases). This CDR3 has 13 residues. V shed 7 bases and J shed 7 bases, with 16 bases lying between them. Germline loops: CDR1 SGHTA, CDR2 FQGNSA. CDR3 nucleotide sequence: TGTGCCAGCAACCTCCGGGGGGGGGATGAAGCTTTCTTT. Protein product: CASNLRGGDEAFF.

The chain has TRBV2 and TRBJ1-4, with a weak D call TRBD1 (6 bases). The length of the CDR3 is 17 residues. Looked up from germline, CDR1 is SNHLY and CDR2 is FYNNEI. V lost 5 bases and J 2 bases, leaving 18 bases between the germline ends. CDR3 DNA sequence: TGTGCCAGCAGTTTAAGTCGACAGGTGGGGACTAATGAAAAACTGTTTTTT. Its protein product is CASSLSRQVGTNEKLFF.

This chain connects TRBV7-6 to TRBJ2-7, with D hard to call. The V end lost 0 bases, the J end lost 2 bases, and 11 bases lay between the germline ends. Per germline, CDR1 SGHVS and CDR2 FNYEAQ. The CDR3 is made up of 15 amino acids. DNA of the CDR3: TGTGCCAGCAGCTTAGCCTTTGGCGGAGCCTACGAGCAGTACTTC. Translation: CASSLAFGGAYEQYF.

This chain joins TRBV6-5 and TRBJ2-7, with D possibly matching TRBD1 (6 bases). Trimming took off 6 bases at V and 1 base at J, with 16 bases between the two ends. The CDR3 length is 15 residues. Germline V gives CDR1 MNHEY, CDR2 SVGAGI. CDR3 in amino acids: CASRATGKRSYEQYF. DNA for the CDR3: TGTGCCAGCAGAGCGACAGGAAAGCGATCCTACGAGCAGTACTTC.

The chain couples TRBV6-5 to TRBJ1-5, with 7 positions matching TRBD1. Germline V lookup: CDR1 MNHEY, CDR2 SVGAGI. The V segment lost 4 bases and the J segment 2 bases; nucleotides outside the gene matches: 8. The CDR3 extends over 16 amino acids. CDR3 loop: CASSFSNRGGNQPQHF. The CDR3 DNA reads TGTGCCAGCAGTTTTTCCAACAGGGGTGGCAATCAGCCCCAGCATTTT.

J is TRBJ2-3 and V is TRBV5-4, with 11 bases identical to TRBD1. CDR3 size: 17 residues. Trimming took 4 bases from V and 3 from J; bases not matched to a gene: 10. Looked up from germline, CDR1 is SGHNT and CDR2 is YYREEE (reference sequence). The CDR3 DNA is TGTGCCAGCAGCACCGGGACAGGGGGTATAGGGACAGATACGCAGTATTTT. Protein sequence: CASSTGTGGIGTDTQYF. Full variable domain (rest looked up from reference TRBV5-4 and TRBJ2-3): ETGVTQSPTHLIKTRGQQVTLRCSSQSGHNTVSWYQQALGQGPQFIFQYYREEENGRGNFPPRFSGLQFPNYSSELNVNALELDDSALYLCASSTGTGGIGTDTQYFGPGTRLTVL.

This clone was counted between two and nine times. J is TRBJ1-5 and V is TRBV30; no firm D call. V was pared by 2 bases and J by 5 bases, with 13 bases between. Germline V gene data show CDR1 as GTSNPN and CDR2 as SVGIG (reference sequence). The CDR3 has 14 amino acids. The CDR3 reads CAWSYLPGYQPQHF. The CDR3 DNA is TGTGCCTGGAGTTATCTTCCCGGGTATCAGCCCCAGCATTTT.

This clone was picked up one time. V and J are TRBV9 and TRBJ1-6, with D possibly being TRBD1 (6 bases). CDR3 size: 13 residues. V shed 7 bases and J shed 7 bases, with 12 bases lying between them. The V gene's germline CDR1 is SGDLS and CDR2 YYNGEE. The CDR3: CASQRGENSPLHF. In DNA form, the CDR3 reads TGTGCCAGCCAGAGGGGGGAAAATTCACCCCTCCACTTT.

In this sample, this clone turned up once. The chain combines TRBV30 with TRBJ1-4; D is uncertain. The CDR3 runs 12 residues. From germline, CDR1 is GTSNPN and CDR2 SVGIG (reference sequence). V was trimmed by 0 bases and J by 8 bases, leaving 7 bases between them. The CDR3 sequence is CAWSVIDEKLFF. The CDR3 DNA follows: TGTGCCTGGAGTGTAATAGACGAAAAACTGTTTTTT.

V and J are TRBV19 and TRBJ1-4; D gene unclear. Germline CDR1 reads LNHDA; CDR2 reads SQIVND (reference sequence). The CDR3 length is 15 residues. V shed 6 bases and J shed 4 bases, with 15 bases lying between them. CDR3 nucleotide sequence: TGTGCCAGTAGCGGAGGACGAGCGATTAATGAAAAACTGTTTTTT. Its protein product is CASSGGRAINEKLFF.

The V gene is TRBV9, the J gene TRBJ2-3; D might be TRBD2 (6 bases). This CDR3 is 15 amino acids long. The V end was cut by 0 bases, the J end by 0 bases, with 8 bases between. CDR1 SGDLS and CDR2 YYNGEE come from the germline V gene. The CDR3 spells CASSVGGVSTDTQYF. CDR3 nucleotide sequence: TGTGCCAGCAGCGTAGGGGGGGTCAGCACAGATACGCAGTATTTT.

The DNA of the CDR3 is TGTGCCAGCAGCCTAACCGGAACACCCCAAGCTTTCTTT. It is translated as CASSLTGTPQAFF. The chain links TRBV11-1 to TRBJ1-1, with D hard to call. Germline V gene lookup returns CDR1 SGHAT and CDR2 FQDESV (reference sequence). The CDR3 length is 13 residues. V was shortened by 5 bases and J by 9 bases, with 16 bases between the two germline ends.

This clone was counted between two and nine times. The chain is built from TRBV5-1 and TRBJ2-3; no reliable D call. The germline gives CDR1 SGHRS, CDR2 YFSETQ. Trimming left V 5 bases short and J 1 base short, with 8 bases between. This CDR3 is 13 amino acids long. The CDR3: CASRRIRTDTQYF. DNA for the CDR3: TGCGCCAGCAGGAGGATTCGCACAGATACGCAGTATTTT.

This clone was recorded once. The chain links TRBV9 to TRBJ1-3; D is ambiguous. Germline CDR1 and CDR2: SGDLS and YYNGEE. The CDR3 is 17 amino acids. V was clipped by 0 bases and J by 0 bases, with 13 bases between them. The CDR3 DNA follows: TGTGCCAGCAGCGTAGATACACTCACCTACTCTGGAAACACCATATATTTT. It is translated as CASSVDTLTYSGNTIYF. The full variable domain, rest sourced from reference TRBV9 and TRBJ1-3, is DSGVTQTPKHLITATGQRVTLRCSPRSGDLSVYWYQQSLDQGLQFLIQYYNGEERAKGNILERFSAQQFPDLHSELNLSSLELGDSALYFCASSVDTLTYSGNTIYFGEGSWLTVV.

The chain is built from TRBV7-9 and TRBJ2-7; no definite D call. V lost 1 base and J 12 bases, leaving 10 bases between the germline ends. Germline V CDR1 and CDR2: SEHNR, FQNEAQ (reference sequence). This CDR3 is 11 amino acids long. CDR3 sequence: CASSLEDELYF. The CDR3 nucleotides read TGTGCCAGCAGCTTAGAGGATGAATTGTACTTC.

The CDR3 sequence is CASTPGTRLSTEAFF. The CDR3 nucleotides are TGTGCCAGTACCCCCGGGACACGGCTGAGCACTGAAGCTTTCTTT. V and J are TRBV19 and TRBJ1-1, with D maybe TRBD1 (6 bases). The CDR3 length is 15 residues. With 7 bases removed from V and 4 bases from J, the gap between germline ends came to 19 bases. CDR1 is LNHDA, CDR2 SQIVND, per germline (reference sequence).

This chain uses TRBV29-1 with TRBJ2-5; 11 bases fit TRBD1. The CDR3 spans 13 residues. V gave up 7 bases and J gave up 5 bases; unmatched junction bases: 6. Germline CDR1 SQVTM, CDR2 ANQGSEA. Written as DNA, the CDR3 is TGCAGCGCTAGGACAGGGGGCGCGGAGACCCAGTACTTC. Residues: CSARTGGAETQYF.

The chain links TRBV2 to TRBJ2-5; D is unresolved. Germline CDR1 reads SNHLY; CDR2 reads FYNNEI. The CDR3 has 14 amino acids. The V end was cut by 2 bases, the J end by 7 bases, with 14 bases between. DNA of the CDR3: TGTGCCAGCAGTGAATCGAGACTCGTGTCGACCCAGTACTTC. Residues: CASSESRLVSTQYF. Drawing the rest from reference TRBV2 and TRBJ2-5, the complete variable domain is EPEVTQTPSHQVTQMGQEVILRCVPISNHLYFYWYRQILGQKVEFLVSFYNNEISEKSEIFDDQFSVERPDGSNFTLKIRSTKLEDSAMYFCASSESRLVSTQYFGPGTRLLVL.

This clone was picked up one time. This chain links TRBV5-4 with TRBJ2-1, with D hard to call. This CDR3 region has 15 residues. Germline V gives CDR1 SGHNT, CDR2 YYREEE (reference sequence). With 6 bases removed from V and 0 bases from J, the gap between germline ends came to 13 bases. Here the CDR3 DNA reads TGTGCCAGCAATCTTGATTTCAGCTCCTACAATGAGCAGTTCTTC. This sequence encodes CASNLDFSSYNEQFF.

This chain connects TRBV13 to TRBJ1-1, with D maybe TRBD1 (5 bases). The V end was cut by 2 bases, the J end by 0 bases, with 7 bases between. Germline assignment: CDR1 PRHDT and CDR2 FYEKMQ (reference sequence). The CDR3 totals 14 residues. The CDR3 DNA is TGTGCCAGCAGCTTACGACAGCTGAACACTGAAGCTTTCTTT. As protein: CASSLRQLNTEAFF.

The chain recombines TRBV5-1 with TRBJ2-2, with TRBD1 as a possible D gene (6 bases). Germline V lookup: CDR1 SGHRS, CDR2 YFSETQ. The ends were cut back, 5 bases at V and 1 base at J, with 15 bases in the middle. This CDR3 has 16 residues. The CDR3 DNA reads TGCGCCAGCAGTTTAAATGGGGGCGAGAACACCGGGGAGCTGTTTTTT. Protein product: CASSLNGGENTGELFF.